This TCR beta chain was retrieved from a study of early stage breast cancer tumors. The overall study: The ER+/PR+/HER2- tumors included roughly 8 ductal and a few lobular carcinomas.

Each sample had two DNA replicates, approximately 0.52 ug blood or roughly 1.6 ug tissue. The assay was immunoSEQ multiplex PCR, and TCRdb's table has in-frame clones only and misses some. The sample records approximately 52,000 clones, 65% to 90% being singletons. Study-wide results and caveats: Functional markers like CD4, CD8 and FOXP3 were missed in bulk sequencing. Enriched TCRB sequences shared across patients were mostly commonly generated sequences.

Note on this clone: The antigen is unknown.

Trimming took off 6 bases at V and 2 bases at J, with 13 bases between the two ends. Germline V gene lookup returns CDR1 LNHDA and CDR2 SQIVND (reference sequence). This CDR3 has 14 residues. The sequence was collected from a person in their fifties or sixties with breast cancer. This sequence joins TRBV19 and TRBJ2-5; D is possibly TRBD2 (5 bases). Sequenced material: blood. This CDR3 reads CASSWRLRQETQYF. As DNA, the CDR3 is TGTGCCAGTAGCTGGAGACTACGACAAGAGACCCAGTACTTC. The variable domain in full, with the rest retrieved from reference TRBV19 and TRBJ2-5, is DGGITQSPKYLFRKEGQNVTLSCEQNLNHDAMYWYRQDPGQGLRLIYYSQIVNDFQKGDIAEGYSVSREKKESFPLTVTSAQKNPTAFYLCASSWRLRQETQYFGPGTRLLVL.